One sample yielded the 15 T cell receptor beta chains listed below, sequenced in a study of shared clonotypes between healthy human individuals. The naive CD8 subset, CD45RO-negative cells positively selected for CCR7, excluded terminally differentiated effector memory CD45RA+ cells. This table comes from immunoSEQ multiplex PCR, and its TCRdb copy is limited to in-frame clones, with some not included. The sample has about 2 million clones, approximately 94% seen once. Sequenced material: naive CD8+ T cells sorted from blood. These receptors were collected from a man between 18 and 29 years old in good health.

Comment on this clone: Compared with germline, one end of the junction differs, possibly owing to a read error. The chain uses TRBV7-7 and TRBJ2-5, with TRBD1 matching over 9 bases. The CDR3 has 15 amino acids. Looked up from germline, CDR1 is SSHAT and CDR2 is FNYEAQ (reference sequence). The CDR3 spells CASSFSKDRGETQYF. The CDR3 nucleotides are TGTGCTAGCAGCTTTTCGAAGGACAGGGGAGAGACCCAGTACTTC.

The chain recombines TRBV5-6 with TRBJ2-7, with D possibly TRBD1 on 6 matching bases. Trimming took 0 bases from V and 1 from J, leaving 14 bases between them. Germline CDR1 is SGHDT and CDR2 is YYEEEE. CDR3 length: 16 residues. Written as DNA, the CDR3 is TGTGCCAGCAGCTTGGTTCCAGGGGCAGAGTCCTACGAGCAGTACTTC. Translated, it gives CASSLVPGAESYEQYF.

Concerning this clone itself: This CDR3 is also generated by other DNA sequences in the sample. The chain is built from TRBV6-5 and TRBJ1-1; a possible D gene is TRBD1 (5 bases). The CDR3 runs to 14 residues. Trimming stripped 3 bases from V and 0 bases from J, with 8 bases between. In germline, CDR1 is MNHEY, CDR2 SVGAGI. The CDR3 region is CASSYPGLNTEAFF. DNA of the CDR3: TGTGCCAGCAGTTATCCGGGGCTGAACACTGAAGCTTTCTTT.

This rearrangement joins TRBV13 to TRBJ2-3; the D gene is possibly TRBD1 (5 bases). Trimming removed 1 base at V and 4 bases at J, with 9 bases between. This CDR3 comprises 14 residues. Germline loops: CDR1 PRHDT, CDR2 FYEKMQ (reference sequence). The CDR3 DNA follows: TGTGCCAGCAGCTTAGAACAGGCGGCAGATACGCAGTATTTT. Translated: CASSLEQAADTQYF.

The chain uses TRBV4-1 and TRBJ1-6; D is possibly TRBD1 (5 bases). CDR3 size: 12 residues. The ends were cut back, 3 bases at V and 10 bases at J, with 7 bases in the middle. Germline CDR1 reads MGHRA; CDR2 reads YSYEKL. This CDR3 reads CASSQGLSPLHF. In DNA form, the CDR3 reads TGCGCCAGCAGCCAGGGACTCTCACCCCTCCACTTT.

This chain links TRBV27 with TRBJ2-3; 7 bases match TRBD2. From germline, CDR1 is MNHEY and CDR2 SMNVEV (reference sequence). The CDR3 spans 15 residues. Unmatched junction bases numbered 5, after V lost 5 bases and J lost 0 bases. The CDR3 sequence is CASSPGTTSTDTQYF. CDR3 in DNA: TGTGCCAGCAGTCCTGGGACTACTAGCACAGATACGCAGTATTTT.

The chain uses TRBV2 and TRBJ2-5; D remains unclear. The length of the CDR3 is 14 residues. Trimming removed 0 bases from V and 2 bases from J, with 7 bases in between. The germline CDR1 and CDR2 sequences are SNHLY and FYNNEI. CDR3 bases: TGTGCCAGCAGTGAAGCCCAGCTACAAGAGACCCAGTACTTC. Its protein product is CASSEAQLQETQYF.

The chain carries TRBV18 and TRBJ2-7; D may be TRBD1 or TRBD2 (5 bases each). The germline gives CDR1 KGHSH, CDR2 LQKENI. V lost 5 bases to trimming and J lost 0 bases, with 11 bases between them. The CDR3 covers 14 residues. Written as DNA, the CDR3 is TGTGCCAGCTCAGGGACGGGCAGCTCCTACGAGCAGTACTTC. This gives the protein CASSGTGSSYEQYF.

The chain is built from TRBV27 and TRBJ2-7, with 11 nucleotides matching TRBD2. J was trimmed by 7 bases and V by 6 bases; bases with no gene match: 11. This CDR3 region has 15 residues. Germline V CDR1 and CDR2: MNHEY, SMNVEV (reference sequence). The CDR3 DNA sequence: TGTGCCAGCAGAGAACTAGCGGGAGTAGATGGTGAGCAGTACTTC. Translation gives CASRELAGVDGEQYF.

The V call is TRBV23-1, the J call TRBJ1-6; TRBD1 aligns across 7 bases. TRBV23-1 is given ORF status, its function remaining uncertain. The length of the CDR3 is 19 residues. The J segment lost 9 bases and the V segment lost 0 bases, leaving 17 bases of the junction unmatched. The CDR3 nucleotides are TGCGCCAGCAGTCAATCGAAGACAGGGAGGTTCGGAGTTCGTTCACCCCTCCACTTT. This gives the protein CASSQSKTGRFGVRSPLHF.

The CDR3 sequence is CSANDDPEQYF. The CDR3 DNA reads as TGCAGTGCCAACGACGACCCCGAGCAGTACTTC. The chain has TRBV20-1 and TRBJ2-7; D is undetermined. Trimming stripped 6 bases from V and 6 bases from J, with 12 bases between. The length of the CDR3 is 11 residues. Germline loops: CDR1 DFQATT, CDR2 SNEGSKA (reference sequence).

The V call is TRBV6-1, the J call TRBJ2-7; maybe TRBD2 (5 bases). Trimming shortened V by 10 bases and J by 3 bases, and 7 bases separated the two germline ends. CDR1 is MNHNS, CDR2 SASEGT, per germline. The CDR3 extends over 10 amino acids. CDR3 in amino acids: CATEGYEQYF. CDR3 in DNA: TGTGCCACAGAGGGCTACGAGCAGTACTTC.

This chain links TRBV11-2 with TRBJ2-7; D ambiguous. Trimming pared 0 bases from V and 3 bases from J, leaving 3 bases between. The length of the CDR3 is 12 residues. Germline assignment: CDR1 SGHAT and CDR2 FQNNGV. CDR3 sequence reads: CASSLEFYEQYF. The CDR3 nucleotides are TGTGCCAGCAGCTTAGAATTCTACGAGCAGTACTTC. Full variable domain (missing parts from reference TRBV11-2 and TRBJ2-7): EAGVAQSPRYKIIEKRQSVAFWCNPISGHATLYWYQQILGQGPKLLIQFQNNGVVDDSQLPKDRFSAERLKGVDSTLKIQPAKLEDSAVYLCASSLEFYEQYFGPGTRLTVT.

The chain is built from TRBV30 and TRBJ2-2, with TRBD1 identical over 12 bases. Unmatched junction bases numbered 6, after V lost 3 bases and J lost 7 bases. The germline V gene has CDR1 GTSNPN and CDR2 SVGIG (reference sequence). CDR3 length: 15 residues. The CDR3 loop reads CAWRKGQGAGGELFF. CDR3 DNA: TGTGCCTGGAGAAAGGGACAGGGGGCAGGCGGGGAGCTGTTTTTT.

In this sample, this clone turned up once. Other DNA sequences from this sample encode an identical CDR3 as well. This chain connects TRBV5-1 to TRBJ2-7; D is unclear. The length of the CDR3 is 13 residues. The ends were cut back, 0 bases at V and 2 bases at J, with 6 bases in the middle. Germline V CDR1 and CDR2: SGHRS, YFSETQ. The CDR3 region has the DNA TGCGCCAGCAGCTTGGGAACGACCTACGAGCAGTACTTC. Translated: CASSLGTTYEQYF.